One and the same sample provided the 32 T cell receptor beta chains below, sequenced in a study of blood T cell repertoires in COVID-19. The repertoire was sequenced with immunoSEQ multiplex PCR; TCRdb's copy has only in-frame clones and lacks some. Among around 43,000 clones listed, over 70% were seen once. Sequenced sample: peripheral blood. The receptor set was obtained from a man aged 65-85 years with acute or convalescent COVID-19.

V is TRBV2 and J is TRBJ1-2, with 8 nucleotides matching TRBD1. The J segment lost 0 bases and the V segment lost 6 bases, leaving 15 bases of the junction unmatched. Germline CDR1 reads SNHLY; CDR2 reads FYNNEI. The CDR3 is 18 residues long. The CDR3: CASRAAGTGEGANYGYTF. The CDR3 nucleotides read TGTGCCAGCAGAGCCGCCGGGACAGGAGAGGGAGCTAACTATGGCTACACCTTC.

V is TRBV27 and J is TRBJ1-1; 9 positions agree with TRBD1. Germline V CDR1 and CDR2: MNHEY, SMNVEV (reference sequence). CDR3 length: 17 amino acids. The J segment lost 8 bases and the V segment lost 3 bases, leaving 16 bases of the junction unmatched. CDR3 region: CASSFWPPGQGLWEAFF. The CDR3 DNA reads as TGTGCCAGCAGTTTCTGGCCACCGGGACAGGGATTGTGGGAAGCTTTCTTT.

This clone appeared a few times. This chain uses TRBV7-9 with TRBJ1-3, with 9 bases that match TRBD1. The CDR3 loop spans 15 amino acids. The V gene's germline CDR1 is SEHNR and CDR2 FQNEAQ (reference sequence). Trimming removed 6 bases from V and 2 bases from J; junction bases left unmatched: 5. CDR3 in amino acids: CASSSRQGAGNTIYF. CDR3 coding DNA: TGTGCCAGCAGTTCCCGACAGGGGGCTGGAAACACCATATATTTT.

The chain carries TRBV18 and TRBJ2-5; 7 nucleotides match TRBD1. CDR3 length: 15 amino acids. Germline assignment: CDR1 KGHSH and CDR2 LQKENI. The V segment lost 7 bases and the J segment 4 bases; nucleotides outside the gene matches: 12. The CDR3 DNA reads TGTGCCAGCTTTAGACAGGGAAAAGGAAGAGAGACCCAGTACTTC. Protein sequence: CASFRQGKGRETQYF.

V gene TRBV6-6 combines with J gene TRBJ1-2; 8 nucleotides line up with TRBD1. The CDR3 is made up of 15 amino acids. V dropped 5 bases and J dropped 4; count of bases not matched to a gene: 9. Germline CDR1 and CDR2: MNHNY and SVGAGI (reference sequence). Written as DNA, the CDR3 is TGTGCCAGCAGTACGCGACAGGGGTCATTCTATGGCTACACCTTC. It translates to CASSTRQGSFYGYTF.

The V and J genes are TRBV5-1 and TRBJ1-4; D uncertain. The V gene lost 4 bases and the J gene lost 8 bases, with 15 bases spanning the gap. CDR3 length: 14 residues. Germline assignment: CDR1 SGHRS and CDR2 YFSETQ. The CDR3 bases are TGCGCCAGCAGCCCGCAGGCTCTTCGCGAAAAACTGTTTTTT. Residues: CASSPQALREKLFF.

The chain joins TRBV28 to TRBJ2-7; D gene ambiguous. CDR3 length equals 13 residues. Germline V gene lookup returns CDR1 MDHEN and CDR2 SYDVKM. V was clipped by 2 bases and J by 2 bases, with 7 bases between them. The CDR3 bases are TGTGCCAGCAGTTTAACCAAGCCCTACGAGCAGTACTTC. Translation: CASSLTKPYEQYF. The whole variable domain, filled in from reference TRBV28 and TRBJ2-7, reads DVKVTQSSRYLVKRTGEKVFLECVQDMDHENMFWYRQDPGLGLRLIYFSYDVKMKEKGDIPEGYSVSREKKERFSLILESASTNQTSMYLCASSLTKPYEQYFGPGTRLTVT.

This clone appeared a few times. The chain is built from TRBV7-2 and TRBJ1-5; tentatively, D is TRBD1 (6 bases). This CDR3 region has 15 residues. The germline CDR1 and CDR2 sequences are SGHTA and FQGNSA. V dropped 4 bases and J dropped 4 bases, with 14 bases sitting between them. As DNA, the CDR3 is TGTGCCAGCAGCTCGAACCACAGGGTAAATCAGCCCCAGCATTTT. Translated: CASSSNHRVNQPQHF.

V and J are TRBV4-2 and TRBJ1-5; TRBD1 might be the D (6 bases). V lost 5 bases to trimming and J lost 2 bases, with 16 bases between them. Germline V gene lookup returns CDR1 LGHNA and CDR2 YNFKEQ. The CDR3 totals 16 residues. The DNA for the CDR3 is TGTGCCAGCAGCTCAGCAGTCGCAGGGGGCAATCAGCCCCAGCATTTT. It yields the protein CASSSAVAGGNQPQHF.

This clone has more than one count but fewer than ten. The chain employs TRBV7-2 and TRBJ1-5, with TRBD1 matching 9 bases. CDR1 and CDR2 (germline): SGHTA, FQGNSA. The V and J ends lost 4 bases and 4 bases, in that order; junction bases with no gene match: 8. The CDR3 extends over 16 amino acids. In DNA, the CDR3 is TGTGCCAGCAGCTCTCCGGGACAGGGAGGGAATCAGCCCCAGCATTTT. This encodes CASSSPGQGGNQPQHF.

This clone showed up just a few times. V usage is TRBV5-1 and J usage is TRBJ1-1; maybe TRBD1 (5 bases). The CDR3 has 14 amino acids. Germline lookup yields CDR1 SGHRS and CDR2 YFSETQ. V dropped 3 bases and J dropped 1 base, with 10 bases sitting between them. CDR3 loop: CASSSFQGNTEAFF. The DNA of the CDR3 is TGCGCCAGCAGCTCCTTCCAGGGGAACACTGAAGCTTTCTTT. The whole variable domain, remainder taken from reference TRBV5-1 and TRBJ1-1, is KAGVTQTPRYLIKTRGQQVTLSCSPISGHRSVSWYQQTPGQGLQFLFEYFSETQRNKGNFPGRFSGRQFSNSRSEMNVSTLELGDSALYLCASSSFQGNTEAFFGQGTRLTVV.

V and J are TRBV6-6 and TRBJ1-3; the match to TRBD1 covers 8 bases. Germline CDR1 reads MNHNY; CDR2 reads SVGAGI (reference sequence). The CDR3 is made up of 14 amino acids. V was clipped by 5 bases and J by 4 bases; unmatched bases: 4. The CDR3: CASSPQGGGNTIYF. In nucleotides, the CDR3 is TGTGCCAGCAGTCCACAGGGGGGGGGAAACACCATATATTTT.

This chain joins TRBV5-1 and TRBJ2-1; TRBD2 matches 8 bases. J lost 9 bases, V lost 4 bases, and 18 bases had no gene match. CDR1 is SGHRS and CDR2 is YFSETQ in the germline V gene. The CDR3 extends over 17 amino acids. The CDR3 DNA is TGCGCCAGCAGCCCTATTGTCCGGGGGGGGGCCCGGTTTGAGCAGTTCTTC. Translating gives CASSPIVRGGARFEQFF.

There are a few counts of this clone. The genes are TRBV7-9 and TRBJ1-4, with 9 bases aligning to TRBD1. Germline CDR1 reads SEHNR; CDR2 reads FQNEAQ (reference sequence). The CDR3 has 15 amino acids. V lost 3 bases and J lost 8; bases outside the gene matches: 7. The CDR3 is CASSFPDRGREKLFF. In DNA form, the CDR3 reads TGTGCCAGCAGCTTTCCGGACAGGGGTCGGGAAAAACTGTTTTTT.

This clone appeared a single time. This sequence joins TRBV24-1 and TRBJ2-2; TRBD2 matches 13 bases. CDR3 length: 17 amino acids. CDR1 KGHDR and CDR2 SFDVKD come from the germline V gene. Trimming took 4 bases from V and 4 from J; bases not matched to a gene: 5. CDR3 sequence: CATSDQTSGGPTGELFF. In DNA form, the CDR3 reads TGTGCCACCAGTGACCAGACTAGCGGGGGGCCCACCGGGGAGCTGTTTTTT.

V usage is TRBV5-1 and J usage is TRBJ2-2; 9 bases match TRBD1. The CDR3 totals 15 residues. J was trimmed by 5 bases and V by 7 bases; bases with no gene match: 9. CDR1 and CDR2 (germline): SGHRS, YFSETQ. The CDR3 nucleotides are TGCGCCAGCGGAGTGCGGGACAGGGATACCGGGGAGCTGTTTTTT. It translates to CASGVRDRDTGELFF.

CDR3 residues: CAWSGGINYGYTF. CDR3 in DNA: TGTGCCTGGAGTGGAGGGATTAACTATGGCTACACCTTC. The chain links TRBV30 to TRBJ1-2; D not resolved. The CDR3 runs to 13 residues. V dropped 1 base and J dropped 1 base, with 7 bases sitting between them. Germline values: CDR1 GTSNPN, CDR2 SVGIG (reference sequence).

There are a few counts of this clone. J is TRBJ1-5 and V is TRBV18, with D possibly matching TRBD1 (6 bases). Trimming took off 3 bases at V and 0 bases at J, with 12 bases between the two ends. The CDR3 loop spans 16 amino acids. The germline gives CDR1 KGHSH, CDR2 LQKENI. The CDR3 sequence: CASSPRTVASNQPQHF. The CDR3 DNA reads TGTGCCAGCTCACCCAGGACAGTGGCTAGCAATCAGCCCCAGCATTTT.

V usage is TRBV6-5 and J usage is TRBJ1-2; 10 bases agree with TRBD1. The V and J ends lost 6 bases and 8 bases, in that order; junction bases with no gene match: 12. Germline CDR1 MNHEY, CDR2 SVGAGI. The CDR3 contains 15 residues. The DNA of the CDR3 is TGTGCCAGCAGACGATCCGGACAGGGGGGTGGAGGCTACACCTTC. It is translated as CASRRSGQGGGGYTF.

V gene TRBV7-2 combines with J gene TRBJ2-7; 9 nucleotides agree with TRBD1. The CDR3 has 18 residues. The germline gives CDR1 SGHTA, CDR2 FQGNSA. Trimming cost V 6 bases and J 5 bases; bases outside gene matches: 20. CDR3 residues: CASSQWLLPGQGYNEQYF. The CDR3 DNA sequence: TGTGCCAGCAGTCAATGGCTTTTACCGGGACAGGGTTATAACGAGCAGTACTTC.

The CDR3 loop is CASSFLTGTSTDTQYF. CDR3 sequence (DNA): TGTGCCAGCAGCTTCCTTACCGGGACTAGCACAGATACGCAGTATTTT. V and J are TRBV5-8 and TRBJ2-3, with D maybe TRBD2 (6 bases). V was pared by 2 bases and J by 0 bases, with 13 bases between. CDR3 size: 16 residues. Germline-derived CDR1 and CDR2 are SGHTS and YDEGEE.

The chain joins TRBV9 to TRBJ2-3, with 11 bases identical to TRBD2. V trimming: 4 bases; J trimming: 4 bases; junction bases outside the gene matches: 8. The germline V gene encodes CDR1 SGDLS and CDR2 YYNGEE. The CDR3 consists of 16 residues. CDR3 sequence: CASSPRGSGGADTQYF. In nucleotides, the CDR3 is TGTGCCAGCAGCCCTCGGGGTAGCGGGGGGGCAGATACGCAGTATTTT. The whole variable domain, filled in from reference TRBV9 and TRBJ2-3, reads DSGVTQTPKHLITATGQRVTLRCSPRSGDLSVYWYQQSLDQGLQFLIQYYNGEERAKGNILERFSAQQFPDLHSELNLSSLELGDSALYFCASSPRGSGGADTQYFGPGTRLTVL.

The chain joins TRBV28 to TRBJ1-2; D not resolved. V gave up 7 bases and J gave up 3 bases, with 9 bases separating them. This CDR3 is built from 12 residues. The germline V gene encodes CDR1 MDHEN and CDR2 SYDVKM. DNA of the CDR3: TGTGCCAGCAAGGGCGGGTACTATGGCTACACCTTC. Its protein is CASKGGYYGYTF.

The V and J genes are TRBV5-8 and TRBJ2-2, with D possibly TRBD1 on 5 matching bases. Germline lookup yields CDR1 SGHTS and CDR2 YDEGEE. CDR3 length: 14 residues. Trimming stripped 1 base from V and 6 bases from J, with 10 bases between. The CDR3 DNA is TGTGCCAGCAGCTTGTCAGGGTACGCCGGGGAGCTGTTTTTT. Its protein is CASSLSGYAGELFF. The entire variable domain, with the rest obtained from reference TRBV5-8 and TRBJ2-2, is as follows: EAGVTQSPTHLIKTRGQQATLRCSPISGHTSVYWYQQALGLGLQFLLWYDEGEERNRGNFPPRFSGRQFPNYSSELNVNALELEDSALYLCASSLSGYAGELFFGEGSRLTVL.

The chain recombines TRBV28 with TRBJ2-3, with TRBD2 matching 10 bases. Germline V gene data show CDR1 as MDHEN and CDR2 as SYDVKM. This CDR3 spans 15 amino acids. Trimming removed 4 bases from V and 5 bases from J; junction bases left unmatched: 6. The CDR3 coding sequence is TGTGCCAGCAGTTCAGCTAGCGGGGGCCAAGATACGCAGTATTTT. It is translated as CASSSASGGQDTQYF.

The V call is TRBV29-1, the J call TRBJ2-1; D is possibly TRBD1 (5 bases). V was trimmed by 1 base and J by 0 bases, leaving 10 bases between them. The CDR3 length is 15 residues. CDR1 is SQVTM and CDR2 is ANQGSEA in the germline V gene. CDR3 bases: TGCAGCGTTGAAGTTGGGGCCCGCTCCTACAATGAGCAGTTCTTC. Translated, it gives CSVEVGARSYNEQFF.

V is TRBV24-1 and J is TRBJ2-6; tentative D call: TRBD1 (6 bases). The germline V and J ends were trimmed by 6 bases and 0 bases, with 8 bases remaining between them. The CDR3 sequence is 15 residues long. Germline CDR1 and CDR2: KGHDR and SFDVKD. CDR3 nucleotide sequence: TGTGCCACCAGTTTAGGGGGCTCTGGGGCCAACGTCCTGACTTTC. It translates to CATSLGGSGANVLTF.

This chain joins TRBV5-1 and TRBJ2-2; D might be TRBD2 (6 bases). Trimming took off 0 bases at V and 6 bases at J, with 12 bases between the two ends. Germline V lookup: CDR1 SGHRS, CDR2 YFSETQ. The CDR3 spans 15 residues. The CDR3 coding sequence is TGCGCCAGCAGCTTGGGAACTAGCAAGGCCGGGGAGCTGTTTTTT. Translated, it gives CASSLGTSKAGELFF.

The chain recombines TRBV10-2 with TRBJ1-2; D remains ambiguous. Germline lookup yields CDR1 WSHSY and CDR2 SAAADI. The V end lost 2 bases, the J end lost 5 bases, and 12 bases lay between the germline ends. The CDR3 spans 14 residues. The CDR3 bases are TGCGCCAGCAGTGAGAACGGAGATAGATATGGCTACACCTTC. This codes for CASSENGDRYGYTF.

V gene TRBV23-1 combines with J gene TRBJ1-6; D is possibly TRBD1 (6 bases). TRBV23-1 is placed among ORFs of uncertain function. The germline V and J ends were trimmed by 2 bases and 7 bases, with 12 bases remaining between them. The CDR3 has 15 amino acids. The CDR3 loop is CASSQGDTTNSPLHF. CDR3 DNA: TGCGCCAGCAGTCAAGGGGACACTACAAATTCACCCCTCCACTTT.

CDR3 loop: CASGLVLTGKRDWTQYF. The CDR3 nucleotides read TGTGCTAGTGGTTTGGTACTGACAGGGAAGAGGGATTGGACGCAGTATTTT. The V call is TRBV12-5, the J call TRBJ2-3; 7 bases are shared with TRBD1. The V gene end was trimmed by 0 bases and the J gene end by 9 bases; junction bases not matched to a gene: 15. This CDR3 is built from 17 residues. Germline loops: CDR1 LGHNT, CDR2 FRNRAP.

The chain employs TRBV19 and TRBJ1-1; 8 positions agree with TRBD1. J lost 5 bases, V lost 4 bases, and 3 bases had no gene match. Per the germline V gene, CDR1 is LNHDA and CDR2 is SQIVND (reference sequence). The length of the CDR3 is 13 residues. The DNA for the CDR3 is TGTGCCAGTAGTACCCGACAGGGGACTGAAGCTTTCTTT. Residues: CASSTRQGTEAFF.